The sequence of this TCR beta chain was determined in a study of T-cell memory formation after mild COVID-19. About this clonotype: Its specificity is not known.

Study results and caveats: CD4+ bias marked clones expanding day 15 to 37, unlike balanced contracting clones.

The length of the CDR3 is 14 residues. V shed 3 bases, J shed 3 bases, and the junction held 2 bases outside the gene matches. Germline V gene lookup returns CDR1 SGHTA and CDR2 FQGNSA. Each CDR3 protein is one row after TCRdb ran MiXCR on the 5' RACE reads. The top ten clones hold 21% of a sample with 350,000 or so distinct CDR3 sequences, 20% to 25% of them seen once. This chain connects TRBV7-2 to TRBJ2-5; 9 bases match TRBD2. The origin of this receptor is a man aged 18 to 29 who had mild COVID-19 (a few samples of this study predate the infection). Cell type and time point are not known. The sequenced sample was PBMCs or a T cell subset sorted from them (not recorded which). CDR3 sequence reads: CASSFQRGEETQYF. The CDR3 coding sequence is TGTGCCAGCAGCTTCCAGCGGGGGGAAGAGACCCAGTACTTC.